Detailed here is one T cell receptor (beta chain). This specimen comes from a study of blood T cell repertoires in COVID-19. Study as a whole: What the recovered Cohort 3 donors had was two negative PCRs, clearance, or symptom resolution.

Sequencing was performed with immunoSEQ multiplex PCR; in TCRdb, only in-frame clones are kept and a portion is missing. The data show about 170,000 clones, around 80% seen once. The germline CDR1 and CDR2 sequences are SEHNR and FQNEAQ (reference sequence). The CDR3 contains 13 residues. The J segment lost 4 bases and the V segment lost 5 bases, leaving 2 bases of the junction unmatched. The chain combines TRBV7-9 with TRBJ1-2; TRBD1 matches 9 bases. The sequence came from a woman aged 65 to 85 in a cohort exposed to, infected with or recovered from COVID-19 (not recorded which). The sample taken for sequencing was PBMCs or T cells enriched from blood (not recorded which). The CDR3 DNA follows: TGTGCCAGCAGCCCGGGACAGGGCTATGGCTACACCTTC. Translating gives CASSPGQGYGYTF. The complete variable domain, with remaining parts taken from reference TRBV7-9 and TRBJ1-2, reads DTGVSQNPRHKITKRGQNVTFRCDPISEHNRLYWYRQTLGQGPEFLTYFQNEAQLEKSRLLSDRFSAERPKGSFSTLEIQRTEQGDSAMYLCASSPGQGYGYTFGSGTRLTVV.